One TCR beta chain is described in this entry. This study enrolled people aged about 18 to 90 from 24 US geographic areas. Cohort placement rested on clinical history that participants reported themselves. The sample belongs to a study of blood T cell repertoires in COVID-19. Study at large: COVID-19 samples collected from the United States, Italy and Spain covered acute and convalescent phases. PBMCs, B-cell-depleted T cells, or T cells were the source of the cDNA or gDNA that made up the material.

Measured with immunoSEQ multiplex PCR; TCRdb has only the in-frame clones, and not every one. The table shows some 130,000 clones, with 80% to 90% occurring only once. V was shortened by 7 bases and J by 3 bases, with 16 bases between the two germline ends. The CDR3 loop spans 15 amino acids. Germline values: CDR1 MDHEN, CDR2 SYDVKM. The rearrangement uses TRBV28 and TRBJ2-4; perhaps TRBD1 as D (8 bases). The TCR originated in a man aged 45-60 years who had recovered from COVID-19. Sequencing input: PBMCs or T cells enriched from blood (not recorded which). DNA for the CDR3: TGTGCCAGCAAACAGGGGGGAGGGGTCAAAAACATTCAGTACTTC. Protein: CASKQGGGVKNIQYF.